This entry features one T cell receptor (beta chain) sequence. What it binds is unknown. The observed sequence ends 3 residues before the CDR3 terminus, with the missing tail filled in from the germline J gene. Trimming removed 7 bases at V and 5 bases at J, with 17 bases between. The CDR3 loop spans 14 amino acids. Germline V gives CDR1 SGHRS, CDR2 YFSETQ. This record comes from a study of T cells in women clearing cervical HPV infection. The study, taken as a whole, reports: Cases carried less TRBV6-7 than controls: approximately 0.1% versus 0.16%.

Only in-frame clones appear in the TCRdb table, and some are missing; sequencing was by immunoSEQ multiplex PCR. This repertoire includes tens of thousands of clones. The chain employs TRBV5-1 and TRBJ2-3, with a weak D call TRBD2 (6 bases). Sequences were obtained from blood buffy coat. The clonotype was recovered from a woman between 18 and 70 years old with a cervical HPV16 infection that either progressed to CIN3+ or cleared (not recorded which). CDR3 in amino acids: CASPPAGQGDTQYF. CDR3 DNA, as far as it was read: TGCGCCAGCCCCCCGGCGGGGCAGGGAGATACG.